What follows are 26 T cell receptor beta chains derived from one specimen sequenced in a study of shared clonotypes between healthy human individuals. Produced via immunoSEQ multiplex PCR; TCRdb's table is partial and in-frame only. The sample consists of about 1 million clones, about 76% of them appearing once. What was sequenced was memory CD4+ T cells sorted from blood. This sample's subset: CD45RA-negative fraction. The receptors stem from a man aged 18-30 years in good health.

There are a few counts of this clone. This chain links TRBV6-5 with TRBJ1-1; weak D call: TRBD1 (6 bases). The CDR3 loop spans 12 amino acids. Trimming removed 7 bases from V and 1 base from J, with 7 bases in between. Germline V CDR1 and CDR2: MNHEY, SVGAGI. CDR3 sequence (DNA): TGTGCCAGCAAGACAGGGAACACTGAAGCTTTCTTT. This sequence encodes CASKTGNTEAFF.

The table lists this clone with a few counts. The V and J genes are TRBV2 and TRBJ1-6; 7 bases fit TRBD1. J was trimmed by 8 bases and V by 6 bases; bases with no gene match: 7. This CDR3 is 14 amino acids long. CDR1 and CDR2 from the germline V gene are SNHLY and FYNNEI. The CDR3 coding sequence is TGTGCCAGCAGCTGGACAGGAGCGGATTCACCCCTCCACTTT. It codes for CASSWTGADSPLHF.

The chain recombines TRBV6-1 with TRBJ2-7; TRBD1 is a possible D gene (6 bases). V was shortened by 4 bases and J by 1 base, with 14 bases between the two germline ends. The CDR3 extends over 15 amino acids. The germline V gene encodes CDR1 MNHNS and CDR2 SASEGT. The CDR3 DNA reads as TGTGCCAGCAGTGCTACTGACAGGTCATCCTACGAGCAGTACTTC. Its protein is CASSATDRSSYEQYF.

This chain joins TRBV2 and TRBJ2-6; D call uncertain. Per the germline V gene, CDR1 is SNHLY and CDR2 is FYNNEI. V gave up 7 bases and J gave up 6 bases, with 4 bases separating them. The length of the CDR3 is 11 residues. The CDR3 loop reads CASMLANVLTF. CDR3 DNA sequence: TGTGCCAGCATGTTGGCCAACGTCCTGACTTTC.

This clone has just a few counts. This chain uses TRBV5-1 with TRBJ2-3; 8 positions agree with TRBD1. With V trimmed by 4 bases and J by 5 bases, 6 bases remained unmatched. The germline V gene has CDR1 SGHRS and CDR2 YFSETQ. The CDR3 contains 14 residues. CDR3 region: CASSATGVGDTQYF. CDR3 nucleotide sequence: TGCGCCAGCAGCGCGACAGGGGTCGGAGATACGCAGTATTTT.

The genes are TRBV2 and TRBJ1-2; TRBD1 is a possible D gene (6 bases). Trimming removed 3 bases from V and 8 bases from J, with 13 bases in between. The CDR3 consists of 13 residues. CDR1 is SNHLY, CDR2 FYNNEI, per germline. The CDR3 region is CASSDEGGRGYTF. The CDR3 coding sequence is TGTGCCAGCAGTGACGAGGGGGGTAGAGGCTACACCTTC.

V is TRBV5-1 and J is TRBJ1-3, with a tentative D call TRBD1 (5 bases). The V gene lost 4 bases and the J gene lost 2 bases, with 16 bases spanning the gap. Germline loops: CDR1 SGHRS, CDR2 YFSETQ. The CDR3 sequence is 16 residues long. The CDR3 sequence is CASSRGTAGTGNTIYF. The DNA for the CDR3 is TGCGCCAGCAGCAGAGGGACGGCTGGAACTGGAAACACCATATATTTT.

The chain uses TRBV2 and TRBJ2-2; D may be TRBD1 (6 bases). Looked up from germline, CDR1 is SNHLY and CDR2 is FYNNEI. Trimming stripped 6 bases from V and 1 base from J, with 15 bases between. The length of the CDR3 is 16 residues. CDR3 loop: CASRYYTGMNTGELFF. The CDR3 DNA follows: TGTGCCAGCAGATATTATACAGGGATGAACACCGGGGAGCTGTTTTTT.

The rearrangement links TRBV5-5 to TRBJ2-7, with D possibly being TRBD1 or TRBD2 (5 bases each). The ends were cut back, 3 bases at V and 4 bases at J, with 11 bases in the middle. The germline gives CDR1 SGHKS, CDR2 YYEKEE (reference sequence). The CDR3 has 13 amino acids. The CDR3 region has the DNA TGTGCCAGCAGCTCCGGGACCGTATACGAGCAGTACTTC. Translation gives CASSSGTVYEQYF. Combining the CDR3 with reference TRBV5-5 and TRBJ2-7 gives the whole variable domain DAGVTQSPTHLIKTRGQQVTLRCSPISGHKSVSWYQQVLGQGPQFIFQYYEKEERGRGNFPDRFSARQFPNYSSELNVNALLLGDSALYLCASSSGTVYEQYFGPGTRLTVT.

This sequence joins TRBV27 and TRBJ1-5; TRBD1 agrees at 7 bases. Germline CDR1 MNHEY, CDR2 SMNVEV (reference sequence). The CDR3 covers 15 residues. V dropped 7 bases and J dropped 0; count of bases not matched to a gene: 6. CDR3 loop: CASTATGFSNQPQHF. DNA for the CDR3: TGTGCCAGCACCGCGACAGGGTTTAGCAATCAGCCCCAGCATTTT.

The rearrangement uses TRBV14 and TRBJ1-3; tentatively, D is TRBD1 (5 bases). Trimming removed 0 bases from V and 7 bases from J, with 13 bases in between. This CDR3 comprises 15 residues. Germline V CDR1 and CDR2: SGHDN, FVKESK. The DNA of the CDR3 is TGTGCCAGCAGCCAAGACCTAGGGGATTATAACACCATATATTTT. This codes for CASSQDLGDYNTIYF.

This clone appeared once. The CDR3 region is CASSPSGVSPNTEAFF. In DNA form, the CDR3 reads TGTGCCAGCAGCCCAAGCGGGGTCAGTCCGAACACTGAAGCTTTCTTT. This chain connects TRBV11-2 to TRBJ1-1; no firm D call. Trimming shortened V by 5 bases and J by 1 base, and 17 bases separated the two germline ends. The CDR3 loop spans 16 amino acids. Germline V gene sequence: CDR1 SGHAT, CDR2 FQNNGV.

J is TRBJ1-6 and V is TRBV30; tentative D call: TRBD1 (5 bases). V was cut by 2 bases and J by 7 bases, with 9 bases left in between. This CDR3 comprises 13 residues. CDR1 and CDR2 (germline): GTSNPN, SVGIG (reference sequence). In DNA form, the CDR3 reads TGTGCCTGGAGTTCTGGGGCGAATTCACCCCTCCACTTT. The encoded protein is CAWSSGANSPLHF.

The chain uses TRBV10-3 and TRBJ1-5; maybe TRBD1 (5 bases). V lost 4 bases, J lost 6 bases, and 25 bases lay in between. The germline CDR1 and CDR2 sequences are ENHRY and SYGVKD. The CDR3 spans 18 residues. The DNA for the CDR3 is TGTGCCATCAGTGGCTCCCCGGGGGAGTTAGGGTTCGGTCAGCCCCAGCATTTT. Amino acid sequence: CAISGSPGELGFGQPQHF.

The chain combines TRBV5-1 with TRBJ2-1, with TRBD2 as a possible D gene (6 bases). V lost 1 base and J 9 bases, leaving 20 bases between the germline ends. Germline-derived CDR1 and CDR2 are SGHRS and YFSETQ. This CDR3 spans 16 amino acids. CDR3 in DNA: TGCGCCAGCAGCTTGATTCCCCGATCGGAGGGCACTGAGCAGTTCTTC. It translates to CASSLIPRSEGTEQFF.

The gene calls are TRBV11-2 and TRBJ2-4; weak D call: TRBD2 (5 bases). Trimming took 5 bases from V and 0 from J, leaving 14 bases between them. The germline CDR1 and CDR2 sequences are SGHAT and FQNNGV. The CDR3 has 16 amino acids. The CDR3 DNA reads TGTGCCAGCAGCGCCGGGTCGGAGGTAGCCAAAAACATTCAGTACTTC. Translation: CASSAGSEVAKNIQYF.

The V gene is TRBV2, the J gene TRBJ2-3, with 11 bases that match TRBD2. V was clipped by 6 bases and J by 6 bases; unmatched bases: 8. Germline CDR1 SNHLY, CDR2 FYNNEI. The CDR3 covers 15 residues. The CDR3 region has the DNA TGTGCCAGCAGCGTACTAGCGGGAGCGGGTGATACGCAGTATTTT. The encoded protein is CASSVLAGAGDTQYF.

V gene TRBV21-1 combines with J gene TRBJ1-5. TRBV21-1 is deemed a pseudogene. This CDR3 is built from 18 residues. CDR3 sequence reads: CASSNCGEGISSNQPQHF. The CDR3 DNA reads TGTGCCAGCAGCAACTGTGGGGAGGGAATTTCCTCAAATCAGCCCCAGCATTTT.

The chain carries TRBV5-1 and TRBJ2-7; D is perhaps TRBD1 (6 bases). CDR1 SGHRS and CDR2 YFSETQ come from the germline V gene. The V gene lost 0 bases and the J gene lost 7 bases, with 11 bases spanning the gap. The CDR3 loop spans 13 amino acids. CDR3 region: CASSLGQAAEQYF. In DNA, the CDR3 is TGCGCCAGCAGCTTGGGACAGGCAGCGGAGCAGTACTTC.

The rearrangement uses TRBV7-9 and TRBJ1-1, with 9 bases lining up with TRBD1. This CDR3 spans 15 amino acids. Trimming cost V 4 bases and J 1 base; bases outside gene matches: 4. Germline lookup yields CDR1 SEHNR and CDR2 FQNEAQ (reference sequence). The CDR3, as DNA: TGTGCCAGCAGCTCCGGGACAGGGCCGAACACTGAAGCTTTCTTT. Translation gives CASSSGTGPNTEAFF.

This clone was detected ten times or more. V and J are TRBV29-1 and TRBJ1-6; D is ambiguous. This CDR3 is built from 11 residues. V lost 7 bases and J 12 bases, leaving 13 bases between the germline ends. CDR1 is SQVTM and CDR2 is ANQGSEA in the germline V gene. In DNA, the CDR3 is TGCAGCGGGACTTCGAGAAGACCCCTCCACTTT. Translating it yields CSGTSRRPLHF.

CDR3 in DNA: TGTGCCAGCAGCTTAGTGAGTGGGAGGGCCGCCCAAGAGACCCAGTACTTC. Translated, it gives CASSLVSGRAAQETQYF. V is TRBV13 and J is TRBJ2-5; 7 nucleotides agree with TRBD2. The CDR3 contains 17 residues. J was trimmed by 1 base and V by 1 base; bases with no gene match: 9. Germline loops: CDR1 PRHDT, CDR2 FYEKMQ (reference sequence).

V is TRBV6-1 and J is TRBJ1-2, with 9 bases aligning to TRBD1. Looked up from germline, CDR1 is MNHNS and CDR2 is SASEGT. With 4 bases clipped from V and 5 bases from J, the junction kept 8 bases outside the gene matches. The CDR3 contains 15 residues. The CDR3 DNA is TGTGCCAGCAGTGCGTTACAGGGGGCGATTTATGGCTACACCTTC. This translates into CASSALQGAIYGYTF.

For this clone: This CDR3 is also generated by other DNA sequences in the sample. The CDR3 bases are TGTGCCAGCTCACCAGTTGGGCAAGGCACAGATACGCAGTATTTT. Residues: CASSPVGQGTDTQYF. The J gene is TRBJ2-3, the V gene TRBV18, with no clear D. The germline V and J ends were trimmed by 2 bases and 1 base, with 10 bases remaining between them. The CDR3 is 15 residues long. The germline gives CDR1 KGHSH, CDR2 LQKENI.

The J gene is TRBJ1-1, the V gene TRBV5-1; weak D call: TRBD1 (6 bases). Deletions cut 2 bases from V and 4 bases from J, with 12 bases between. Germline CDR1 SGHRS, CDR2 YFSETQ. The CDR3 is 14 residues long. CDR3 coding DNA: TGCGCCAGCAGCTTCAGGGGTGTTGCCACTGAAGCTTTCTTT. Its translation is CASSFRGVATEAFF.

The rearrangement joins TRBV5-1 to TRBJ2-7; 9 bases match TRBD2. Trimming removed 0 bases from V and 2 bases from J; junction bases left unmatched: 6. This CDR3 spans 16 amino acids. The germline gives CDR1 SGHRS, CDR2 YFSETQ. The CDR3 DNA is TGCGCCAGCAGCTTGGTTAGCGGGAGAGCGGCCTACGAGCAGTACTTC. Protein: CASSLVSGRAAYEQYF. Full variable domain (remainder filled in from reference TRBV5-1 and TRBJ2-7): KAGVTQTPRYLIKTRGQQVTLSCSPISGHRSVSWYQQTPGQGLQFLFEYFSETQRNKGNFPGRFSGRQFSNSRSEMNVSTLELGDSALYLCASSLVSGRAAYEQYFGPGTRLTVT.